The 10 T cell receptor beta chains below come from one sample, sequenced in a study of post-analysis software for immune sequencing data. Study results and limitations: When patients were compared with controls, about 5 TRBV segments were more frequent, TRBV5-6, TRBV5-1 and TRBV20-1 among them.

TCR beta cDNA libraries included unique molecular identifiers. TCRdb independently ran MiXCR on the PCR reads; one entry per CDR3 protein. The profile covers around 180,000 distinct CDR3 sequences, with around 30% appearing a single time and approximately 1.4% taken by the ten largest. Antigen specificity for these receptors is unknown. The sample comprised blood. The receptor source for this set is a girl under 18 with multiple sclerosis.

The chain combines TRBV12-3 or TRBV12-4 with TRBJ2-7; D remains ambiguous. V was cut by 4 bases and J by 5 bases, with 12 bases left in between. The CDR3 has 13 amino acids. The CDR3 bases are TGTGCCAGCAGTTATCTCCTTAGGGACGAGCAGTACTTC. This translates into CASSYLLRDEQYF.

In this sample, this clonotype turned up many times. The V and J genes are TRBV20-1 and TRBJ2-7; the match to TRBD1 covers 9 bases. CDR3 length equals 13 residues. Germline V lookup: CDR1 DFQATT, CDR2 SNEGSKA (reference sequence). V gave up 3 bases and J gave up 3 bases; unmatched junction bases: 3. The chain's CDR3 is CSASYRGLYEQYF. The CDR3 DNA follows: TGCAGTGCTAGCTACAGGGGGCTCTACGAGCAGTACTTC.

This clonotype was seen many times. The chain employs TRBV4-1 and TRBJ1-2; D is possibly TRBD1 (6 bases). The CDR3 length is 13 residues. Trimming stripped 2 bases from V and 4 bases from J, with 8 bases between. CDR1 is MGHRA and CDR2 is YSYEKL in the germline V gene. The DNA of the CDR3 is TGCGCCAGCAGCCAAACAGGGTCCTATGGCTACACCTTC. Its translation: CASSQTGSYGYTF.

As for this clonotype: This may come from a read error, since a much larger clone is one base off. This chain connects TRBV6-5 to TRBJ1-1; the D is unclear. V lost 4 bases to trimming and J lost 0 bases, with 12 bases between them. Germline V lookup: CDR1 MNHEY, CDR2 SVGAGI. The CDR3 consists of 15 residues. CDR3 amino acids: CASSCSLGMNTEAFF. CDR3 nucleotide sequence: TGTGCCAGCAGTTGCTCTTTGGGCATGAACACTGAAGCTTTCTTT.

This clonotype was seen a handful of times. V gene TRBV5-1 combines with J gene TRBJ1-6, with D hard to call. CDR1 SGHRS and CDR2 YFSETQ come from the germline V gene. CDR3 size: 15 residues. V lost 0 bases to trimming and J lost 6 bases, with 10 bases between them. In DNA form, the CDR3 reads TGCGCCAGCAGCTTGGTTACGAACAGTAATTCACCCCTCCACTTT. Protein sequence: CASSLVTNSNSPLHF.

This clonotype was seen more than once but under ten times. At one boundary the junction diverges from the germline segment, which might be a read error. This chain uses TRBV5-1 with TRBJ2-1; possible D gene TRBD2, 6 bases. The germline CDR1 and CDR2 sequences are SGHRS and YFSETQ. The CDR3 is 18 residues long. This chain's CDR3 is CASSTYEIRGSSYSEQFF. The CDR3 nucleotides are TGCGCCAGCAGCACCTACGAAATCCGGGGGAGCTCCTACAGTGAGCAGTTCTTC.

This clonotype was seen at least ten times. The chain links TRBV10-3 to TRBJ2-5; D possibly corresponds to TRBD1 (6 bases). The CDR3 covers 15 residues. Germline V gene sequence: CDR1 ENHRY, CDR2 SYGVKD. Trimming took off 8 bases at V and 4 bases at J, with 20 bases between the two ends. The CDR3 spells CAISSPGQLGETQYF. As DNA, the CDR3 is TGTGCCATCTCCTCGCCCGGACAGTTGGGAGAGACCCAGTACTTC.

The V gene is TRBV20-1, the J gene TRBJ1-5; 7 bases line up with TRBD1. V was clipped by 3 bases and J by 8 bases; unmatched bases: 10. The CDR3 extends over 14 amino acids. Germline-derived CDR1 and CDR2 are DFQATT and SNEGSKA (reference sequence). CDR3 nucleotides: TGCAGTGCTAGGGCTAGACAGGGCGGGGAGCCCCAGCATTTT. Protein sequence: CSARARQGGEPQHF.

This clonotype occurred many times. The CDR3: CAISSGTSSYEQYF. The DNA of the CDR3 is TGTGCCATCAGCTCCGGCACGAGCTCCTACGAGCAGTACTTC. The chain uses TRBV10-3 and TRBJ2-7; D unclear. Trimming removed 6 bases at V and 0 bases at J, with 12 bases between. Looked up from germline, CDR1 is ENHRY and CDR2 is SYGVKD. This CDR3 region has 14 residues.

This clonotype was counted ten times or more. The rearrangement joins TRBV6-2 or TRBV6-3 to TRBJ2-1; D call uncertain. The CDR3 loop spans 16 amino acids. Germline V gene data show CDR1 as MNHEY and CDR2 as SVGEGT. V was cut by 5 bases and J by 0 bases, with 14 bases left in between. The CDR3 protein is CASSARAQSSYNEQFF. The CDR3 bases are TGTGCCAGCAGTGCCCGAGCCCAGAGCTCCTACAATGAGCAGTTCTTC.